This section outlines one T cell receptor (beta chain) sequence together with its context. This specimen comes from a study of cytomegalovirus exposure and HLA in healthy donors. The table came from immunoSEQ multiplex PCR; TCRdb's copy has only in-frame clones and leaves some out. The profile shows more than 55,000 clones, 89% of them singletons. The trim removed 4 bases at V and 0 bases at J, leaving 10 bases unmatched. Germline loops: CDR1 SGHRS, CDR2 YFSETQ. The CDR3 covers 18 residues. The J gene is TRBJ2-6, the V gene TRBV5-1, with 7 nucleotides matching TRBD1. The sequence came from a woman between 18 and 29 years old in good health and CMV-seronegative. The sequenced sample was PBMCs. The CDR3 reads CASSARQGESSGANVLTF. CDR3 DNA: TGCGCCAGCAGCGCCCGACAGGGTGAGAGCTCTGGGGCCAACGTCCTGACTTTC.